This T cell receptor beta chain derives from a study of regulatory T cells in long-lasting Graves disease. The time point denotes: newly diagnosed GD, antithyroid drugs for less than 3 months. RNA isolated from PBMCs was used to make the TCR library. This CDR3 region has 15 residues. Germline V lookup: CDR1 ENHRY, CDR2 SYGVKD. The J segment lost 4 bases and the V segment lost 3 bases, leaving 4 bases of the junction unmatched. Building the TCR beta libraries relied on iRepertoire HTBI primers, and CDR3 regions underwent Arm-PCR. MiXCR was run by TCRdb on the multiplex PCR reads, yielding one entry per CDR3 protein. This sample has about 420,000 distinct CDR3 sequences, with about a sixth found just once. The same sample was also studied in work on T cells in Graves' hyperthyroidism and ophthalmopathy.

The sequenced sample was peripheral blood mononuclear cells (PBMCs), obtained at new diagnosis, from a patient treated with antithyroid drugs. The chain employs TRBV10-3 and TRBJ2-5; 11 bases align to TRBD1. The sequence came from a woman aged 18-35 years with Graves disease. This CDR3 reads CAISERTGGGETQYF. The CDR3, as DNA: TGTGCCATCAGTGAAAGGACAGGGGGCGGAGAGACCCAGTACTTC.